These 21 T cell receptor beta chains were sequenced from one sample in a study of blood T cell repertoires in COVID-19. Assay used: immunoSEQ multiplex PCR; TCRdb lists only in-frame clones, some missing. In the table there are 30,000 or so clones, roughly 82% of which are singletons. Sample: peripheral blood. The source of these receptors is a man older than 75 with active or convalescent COVID-19.

The genes are TRBV12-3 or TRBV12-4 and TRBJ2-7; TRBD2 might be the D (6 bases). The CDR3 extends over 11 amino acids. Deletions cut 3 bases from V and 6 bases from J, with 6 bases between. The CDR3 loop reads CASSFGGEQYF. The DNA of the CDR3 is TGTGCCAGCAGTTTCGGGGGCGAGCAGTACTTC.

The chain is built from TRBV28 and TRBJ2-2; 9 nucleotides align to TRBD2. After removal of 5 bases from V and 8 bases from J, the junction contained 12 bases not matched to a gene. The CDR3 runs 16 residues. Germline V gives CDR1 MDHEN, CDR2 SYDVKM. The CDR3: CASSLRRASGNGELFF. DNA for the CDR3: TGTGCCAGCAGTCTGAGGCGGGCTAGCGGGAATGGGGAGCTGTTTTTT. Together with reference TRBV28 and TRBJ2-2, the CDR3 gives the full variable domain: DVKVTQSSRYLVKRTGEKVFLECVQDMDHENMFWYRQDPGLGLRLIYFSYDVKMKEKGDIPEGYSVSREKKERFSLILESASTNQTSMYLCASSLRRASGNGELFFGEGSRLTVL.

This clone occurred once. CDR3 sequence: CASSYVGQGGNQPQHF. In DNA, the CDR3 is TGTGCCAGCAGTTACGTGGGACAGGGAGGGAATCAGCCCCAGCATTTT. The chain has TRBV6-6 and TRBJ1-5; 9 nucleotides line up with TRBD1. V shed 2 bases and J 4 bases; nucleotides not matched to a gene: 6. Germline V gene lookup returns CDR1 MNHNY and CDR2 SVGAGI (reference sequence). This CDR3 contains 16 residues.

The chain has TRBV6-2 or TRBV6-3 and TRBJ1-5; D might be TRBD1 (5 bases). The CDR3 runs to 14 residues. V gave up 6 bases and J gave up 5 bases, with 14 bases separating them. CDR1 is MNHEY and CDR2 is SVGEGT in the germline V gene. The CDR3 is CASSRTGVHQPQHF. Here the CDR3 DNA reads TGTGCCAGCAGCCGGACGGGGGTCCATCAGCCCCAGCATTTT.

This clone has only one observation. The rearrangement joins TRBV28 to TRBJ1-2, with unresolved D. CDR1 is MDHEN and CDR2 is SYDVKM in the germline V gene. Between the trimmed V and J ends, which lost 3 bases and 2 bases, there was a span of 7 bases. The CDR3 has 13 amino acids. CDR3 sequence reads: CASSLGGNYGYTF. CDR3 DNA: TGTGCCAGCAGTTTGGGAGGGAACTATGGCTACACCTTC.

The chain combines TRBV27 with TRBJ2-1; D is perhaps TRBD2 (6 bases). Germline V gives CDR1 MNHEY, CDR2 SMNVEV (reference sequence). This CDR3 spans 14 amino acids. V was pared by 9 bases and J by 3 bases, with 15 bases between. CDR3 protein: CASLPGRYYNEQFF. The CDR3 DNA sequence: TGTGCCAGTCTGCCGGGGAGGTACTACAATGAGCAGTTCTTC.

This clone appeared a few times. The V call is TRBV5-8, the J call TRBJ2-7; D not resolved. Germline lookup yields CDR1 SGHTS and CDR2 YDEGEE. The V and J ends lost 3 bases and 6 bases respectively, with 10 bases between them. This CDR3 region has 12 residues. Here the CDR3 DNA reads TGTGCCAGCAGCTCTCAACGGTCCGAGCAGTACTTC. Protein sequence: CASSSQRSEQYF.

This chain connects TRBV5-5 to TRBJ2-7; 7 positions agree with TRBD2. Germline assignment: CDR1 SGHKS and CDR2 YYEKEE (reference sequence). This CDR3 is built from 16 residues. V trimming: 0 bases; J trimming: 2 bases; junction bases outside the gene matches: 8. The CDR3 is CASSLASGGGAYEQYF. The DNA for the CDR3 is TGTGCCAGCAGCTTGGCATCTGGGGGAGGGGCCTACGAGCAGTACTTC.

In regard to this clone: At one boundary the junction diverges from the germline segment, which might be a read error. This rearrangement joins TRBV11-1 to TRBJ2-7; D perhaps matches TRBD1 (5 bases). There are 15 residues in the CDR3. CDR1 and CDR2 from the germline V gene are SGHAT and FQDESV (reference sequence). The CDR3: CASSLNDRGSDEQYF. The CDR3 bases are TGTGCCAGCAGCTTAAACGACAGAGGCTCCGACGAGCAGTACTTC.

The V call is TRBV28, the J call TRBJ1-2; 7 nucleotides align to TRBD1. The germline V gene has CDR1 MDHEN and CDR2 SYDVKM. CDR3 length: 13 amino acids. V lost 6 bases to trimming and J lost 4 bases; unmatched junction nucleotides: 5. In nucleotides, the CDR3 is TGTGCCAGCAGACCGACAGGGCTCTATGGCTACACCTTC. Residues: CASRPTGLYGYTF.

The chain links TRBV6-5 to TRBJ2-2; D might be TRBD1 (5 bases). The ends were cut back, 2 bases at V and 8 bases at J, with 9 bases in the middle. CDR3 size: 13 residues. Germline CDR1 is MNHEY and CDR2 is SVGAGI. CDR3: CASSYTRTGELFF. The CDR3 DNA reads as TGTGCCAGCAGTTACACCAGGACAGGGGAGCTGTTTTTT.

By proportion, this clone is medium-sized. The rearrangement links TRBV4-3 to TRBJ2-1; 11 bases are shared with TRBD1. The germline V gene has CDR1 LGHNA and CDR2 YSLEER. The CDR3 loop spans 16 amino acids. The trim removed 3 bases at V and 3 bases at J, leaving 4 bases unmatched. This CDR3 is CASSQGGTGGYNEQFF. The CDR3 DNA sequence: TGCGCCAGCAGCCAGGGTGGGACAGGGGGCTACAATGAGCAGTTCTTC.

CDR3: CASSLGTFSAAGTDTQYF. CDR3 nucleotides: TGTGCCAGCAGCCTGGGGACTTTTAGCGCAGCGGGCACAGATACGCAGTATTTT. The V and J genes are TRBV16 and TRBJ2-3; a weak D match, TRBD2 (6 bases). Germline CDR1 KGHSY, CDR2 FQNENV. V lost 4 bases to trimming and J lost 1 base, with 21 bases between them. This CDR3 is 18 amino acids long.

V gene TRBV7-9 combines with J gene TRBJ2-5, with D maybe TRBD2 (6 bases). The germline CDR1 and CDR2 sequences are SEHNR and FQNEAQ (reference sequence). Trimming cost V 2 bases and J 0 bases, with 10 bases left between them. This CDR3 spans 15 amino acids. The CDR3 nucleotides are TGTGCCAGCAGCTTACCGTGGGGGGACCAAGAGACCCAGTACTTC. Its protein product is CASSLPWGDQETQYF.

This CDR3 reads CAWSVSQGGFSPLHF. CDR3 bases: TGTGCCTGGAGTGTATCCCAGGGAGGGTTTTCACCCCTCCACTTT. The chain uses TRBV30 and TRBJ1-6, with a weak D call TRBD1 (5 bases). CDR3 length equals 15 residues. V lost 0 bases to trimming and J lost 9 bases, with 15 bases between them. Germline loops: CDR1 GTSNPN, CDR2 SVGIG (reference sequence).

The CDR3 region is CASQTSGASYEQYF. The CDR3, as DNA: TGCGCCAGCCAGACTAGCGGGGCCTCCTACGAGCAGTACTTC. The chain couples TRBV5-1 to TRBJ2-7, with 11 positions matching TRBD2. CDR3 length: 14 residues. The germline V gene has CDR1 SGHRS and CDR2 YFSETQ. Losses at the gene ends were 7 bases for V and 0 bases for J; bases not matched to a gene: 3.

The gene calls are TRBV28 and TRBJ1-2; D is perhaps TRBD1 (6 bases). This CDR3 is 14 amino acids long. From germline, CDR1 is MDHEN and CDR2 SYDVKM. V was clipped by 2 bases and J by 3 bases, with 10 bases between them. The CDR3 DNA reads as TGTGCCAGCAGTTTACCACAGGGCTACTATGGCTACACCTTC. Translated: CASSLPQGYYGYTF.

The rearrangement joins TRBV18 to TRBJ2-2; 7 positions agree with TRBD1. CDR1 and CDR2 from the germline V gene are KGHSH and LQKENI. V trimming: 5 bases; J trimming: 6 bases; junction bases outside the gene matches: 6. The CDR3 runs to 14 residues. Written as DNA, the CDR3 is TGTGCCAGCTCAGCCGACAGGGACGCCGGGGAGCTGTTTTTT. It specifies CASSADRDAGELFF.

The chain is built from TRBV25-1 and TRBJ1-2, with D unresolved. Germline V CDR1 and CDR2: MGHDK, SYGVNS. V lost 3 bases and J lost 8, with 16 bases in between. The CDR3 runs to 14 residues. This CDR3 reads CASSDFKGGKGYTF. CDR3 sequence (DNA): TGTGCCAGCAGTGATTTTAAGGGAGGGAAAGGCTACACCTTC.

CDR3 residues: CASSLTELEKLFF. The CDR3, as DNA: TGTGCCAGCAGTTTAACAGAGTTAGAAAAACTGTTTTTT. The chain joins TRBV12-3 or TRBV12-4 to TRBJ1-4; D remains ambiguous. V was clipped by 2 bases and J by 8 bases, with 9 bases between them. The CDR3 is 13 residues long.

The table lists this clone with a count of one. The gene calls are TRBV7-9 and TRBJ2-3; 7 nucleotides agree with TRBD2. CDR3 length: 14 residues. J gave up 6 bases and V 2 bases, and 5 bases lay outside the gene matches. Germline CDR1 reads SEHNR; CDR2 reads FQNEAQ (reference sequence). The CDR3 nucleotides read TGTGCCAGCAGCTTACCGGCCGGGGGGGATACGCAGTATTTT. As protein: CASSLPAGGDTQYF.